This T cell receptor (beta chain) was identified in a study of blood T cells in healthy people across ages. Study results and caveats: What prevented conclusive comparison of naive and antigen-experienced cells was that PBMCs were unsorted.

CDR1 is SGHDN, CDR2 FVKESK, per germline. CDR3 length: 20 amino acids. Trimming removed 0 bases from V and 0 bases from J; junction bases left unmatched: 12. A second PCR, run for about 6 to 11 cycles, used a sample-barcoded 5' primer plus a J-beta primer mix. A tag from a template-switch adaptor with 12 random nucleotides marked each cDNA molecule. Each of the samples gave a minimum of 2.5 million paired-end reads that contained CDR3. One entry per CDR3 protein results from TCRdb running MiXCR on the 5' RACE reads. This table holds about 970,000 distinct CDR3 sequences, roughly 47% found once. Points on this clonotype: Its antigen is not identified.

This sequence joins TRBV14 and TRBJ2-7, with 12 bases fitting TRBD2. The receptor was derived from a woman in her sixties or seventies in good health. The sequenced sample consisted of blood. This CDR3 is CASSQEVSGLAGIRSYEQYF. The CDR3 region has the DNA TGTGCCAGCAGCCAAGAGGTTAGTGGACTAGCGGGAATCCGCTCCTACGAGCAGTACTTC.